The 4 T cell receptor beta chains given below trace back to one sample, sequenced in a study of blood T cells in healthy people across ages. A second about 6 to 12 cycle PCR used barcoded and J-beta primers. TCRdb reprocessed the 5' RACE reads via MiXCR and lists one record per CDR3 protein. The sample has 920,000 or so distinct CDR3 sequences, under 55% seen once. Sequenced material: blood. These receptors all stem from a woman in her fifties or sixties in good health.

A note on this clonotype: The junction shows a germline mismatch at one end, possibly a read error. The chain links TRBV13 to TRBJ2-3; 8 bases map to TRBD2. The V gene's germline CDR1 is PRHDT and CDR2 FYEKMQ (reference sequence). This CDR3 region has 14 residues. In DNA, the CDR3 is TGTGCCAGCAGCTCGGGGGGGAACACAGATACGCTGTATTTT. It is translated as CASSSGGNTDTLYF.

In this sample, this clonotype turned up a few times. The CDR3 nucleotides are TGTGCCAGCAGCTATGAGGTTTCTGGATACGGCTACACCTTC. Encoded protein: CASSYEVSGYGYTF. V and J are TRBV7-2 and TRBJ1-2; D gene uncertain. The CDR3 is 14 amino acids. Trimming removed 4 bases from V and 8 bases from J, with 17 bases in between. CDR1 is SGHTA and CDR2 is FQGNSA in the germline V gene.

The chain uses TRBV27 and TRBJ2-3; D not resolved. Germline V gene sequence: CDR1 MNHEY, CDR2 SMNVEV (reference sequence). Trimming left V 3 bases short and J 2 bases short, with 21 bases between. CDR3 length: 18 amino acids. Here the CDR3 reads CASSLGYRPTADTDTQYF. In nucleotides, the CDR3 is TGTGCCAGCAGTTTGGGCTATAGACCGACCGCGGACACAGATACGCAGTATTTT.

There are many counts of this clonotype. This chain connects TRBV15 to TRBJ2-6; D call uncertain. The CDR3 sequence is 14 residues long. Germline values: CDR1 LNHNV, CDR2 YYDKDF (reference sequence). Trimming pared 4 bases from V and 0 bases from J, leaving 4 bases between. The CDR3 DNA reads as TGTGCCACCAGCACAGGCTCTGGGGCCAACGTCCTGACTTTC. As protein: CATSTGSGANVLTF.